The clone carrying this T cell receptor (beta chain) was counted a few times. These data belong to a study of PD-L1 blockade in urothelial cancer. Clones were sequenced by immunoSEQ multiplex PCR, and TCRdb holds only the in-frame ones, with some missing. The table shows about 55,000 clones, with 70% to 80% occurring only once. Per the germline V gene, CDR1 is SGHTA and CDR2 is FQGNSA. There are 15 residues in the CDR3. V was pared by 1 base and J by 3 bases, with 4 bases of the junction left unmatched. The V gene is TRBV7-2, the J gene TRBJ2-7; 9 nucleotides match TRBD2. The sample in question was PBMCs, obtained around atezolizumab (anti-PD-L1) treatment. This TCR was sampled from a man in his sixties or seventies with urothelial cancer. The CDR3 DNA is TGTGCCAGCAGCTTAGGACCTAGCGGGATCTACGAGCAGTACTTC. This codes for CASSLGPSGIYEQYF.